The clone carrying this T cell receptor beta chain has only a few counts. Through a sample-barcoded 5' primer and a J-beta primer mix, a second PCR was run for roughly 7 to 11 cycles. Via MiXCR, TCRdb re-called the 5' RACE reads, giving one row per CDR3 protein. The sample has roughly 930,000 distinct CDR3 sequences; approximately 49% are singletons. These data are taken from a study of blood T cells in healthy people across ages. Study information: Template switching recovered approximately one barcoded beta molecule for every two T cells.

In germline, CDR1 is SGDLS, CDR2 YYNGEE. Trimming shortened V by 0 bases and J by 10 bases, and 14 bases separated the two germline ends. The CDR3 runs 14 residues. This chain joins TRBV9 and TRBJ2-1; TRBD1 might be the D (6 bases). Sample: blood. The receptor comes from a man aged 25-45 years in good health. The CDR3 DNA reads as TGTGCCAGCAGCGTAGGGGGCAGGGGACGCGAGCAGTTCTTC. Its protein is CASSVGGRGREQFF. Variable domain in full (rest from reference TRBV9 and TRBJ2-1): DSGVTQTPKHLITATGQRVTLRCSPRSGDLSVYWYQQSLDQGLQFLIQYYNGEERAKGNILERFSAQQFPDLHSELNLSSLELGDSALYFCASSVGGRGREQFFGPGTRLTVL.